The rows below give T cell receptor beta chains drawn from one sample of a study of OX40 agonist ivuxolimab in advanced cancers. Clones were read by immunoSEQ multiplex PCR, and TCRdb kept only the in-frame ones, dropping some. The repertoire consists of some 68,000 clones, with 75% to 90% occurring once and the leading ten covering 11%. This specimen was CD4+ or CD8+ T cells sorted from blood, taken in a trial of the OX40 agonist ivuxolimab. These receptors were collected from an adult with an advanced solid tumor such as melanoma, head and neck, liver or kidney cancer. Both conserved end residues are part of each CDR3. The D gene is left open where the match is weak.

j_call | d_call | v_call | cdr3_nt | cdr3_aa
TRBJ2-5 | . | TRBV4-1 | TGCGCCAGCAGCCAAGTTGGGTATAGGGGGACCCAGTACTTC | CASSQVGYRGTQYF
TRBJ1-5 | TRBD1 | TRBV19 | TGTGCCAGTAGTATTAAAGGCGACAGGGTAAGCAATCAGCCCCAGCATTTT | CASSIKGDRVSNQPQHF
TRBJ1-4 | . | TRBV10-2 | TGCGCCAGCAGTGAGTCCCGGGCTTTTTTAGGGGCGGCTAATGAAAAACTGTTTTTT | CASSESRAFLGAANEKLFF
TRBJ2-5 | TRBD1 | TRBV5-1 | TGCGCCAGCAGCTTGGAACAGGGGCGAGAGACCCAGTACTTC | CASSLEQGRETQYF
TRBJ2-6 | . | TRBV28 | TGTGCCAGCAGTTTTGGGGGCTCTGGGGCCAACGTCCTGACTTTC | CASSFGGSGANVLTF
TRBJ2-1 | . | TRBV7-3 | TGTGCCAGCAGCTTGAAAACTACCTCCTACAATGAGCAGTTCTTC | CASSLKTTSYNEQFF
TRBJ2-5 | TRBD1 | TRBV6-6 | TGTGCCAGCAGTTCAATAACAGGGGTGGGGGTAGAGACCCAGTACTTC | CASSSITGVGVETQYF
TRBJ2-1 | TRBD2 | TRBV28 | TGTGCCAGCAGTTGGACTAGCGGGAGCTACTACAATGAGCAGTTCTTC | CASSWTSGSYYNEQFF
TRBJ1-2 | . | TRBV10-3 | TGTGCCATCAGTGACCTTAACTATGGCTACACCTTC | CAISDLNYGYTF
TRBJ1-4 | TRBD1 | TRBV6-6 | TGTGCCAGCAGTTTGACCACAGGGGATCAGGAAAAACTGTTTTTT | CASSLTTGDQEKLFF
TRBJ1-1 | . | TRBV5-1 | TGCGCCAGCAGCTTGGGAGCAGGGTGGACTGAAGCTTTCTTT | CASSLGAGWTEAFF
TRBJ1-6 | . | TRBV7-9 | TGTGCCAGCAGCTTAGAAGGGGACTATAATTCACCCCTCCACTTT | CASSLEGDYNSPLHF
TRBJ2-2 | TRBD2 | TRBV6-5 | TGTGCCAGCAGCGGGACTAGCGAGAACACCGGGGAGCTGTTTTTT | CASSGTSENTGELFF
TRBJ2-4 | TRBD1 | TRBV7-9 | TGTGCCAGCAGCTTGACAGGGGTTCACATTCAGTACTTC | CASSLTGVHIQYF
TRBJ2-2 | . | TRBV11-2 | TGTGCCAGCAGCCGCCAGAGGGCTATTAACACCGGGGAGCTGTTTTTT | CASSRQRAINTGELFF
TRBJ2-3 | . | TRBV10-3 | TGTGCCATCAGTGAGTCGAGGTCGAGTGCTTCTAGCACAGATACGCAGTATTTT | CAISESRSSASSTDTQYF
TRBJ2-2 | . | TRBV28 | TGTGCCAGCAGGCCTCACTCCGGGGAGCTGTTTTTT | CASRPHSGELFF
TRBJ2-1 | TRBD2 | TRBV5-4 | TGTGCCAGCAGCTTGGGGCTAGCGGGAGTTAATGAGCAGTTCTTC | CASSLGLAGVNEQFF
TRBJ1-2 | TRBD1 | TRBV6-1 | TGTGCCAGCACCCCGGGACAGGGAGTGCGCTACACCTTC | CASTPGQGVRYTF
TRBJ1-2 | . | TRBV4-2 | TGTGCCAGCAGCCAGGACAGTTCCAACTATGGCTACACCTTC | CASSQDSSNYGYTF